This T cell receptor beta chain was retrieved from a study of human CD8 memory T cell subsets. A remark on this clonotype: As yet, its antigen is unknown.

UMI-labeled 5' RACE was used, and it produced the TCR beta libraries. TCRdb re-called the 5' RACE reads and shows each CDR3 protein once, DNA omitted. The sample spans about 10,000 distinct CDR3 sequences; the ten largest clones claim nearly 9.5%. Whole-study results and caveats: In terms of chain coverage, this study sequenced T cell receptor beta chains exclusively. Repertoires of stem-like memory and precursor exhausted T cells showed minimal mutual overlap. Higher diversity in stem-like memory T cells than in precursor exhausted T cells was suggested by Chao1 estimates.

CDR1 is MDHEN and CDR2 is SYDVKM in the germline V gene. The CDR3 spans 15 residues. Duplicate approximately 150,000-cell vials of sorted CD8+ T cells per subset supplied the RNA. The sequence came from a human donor in good health. The rearrangement joins TRBV28 to TRBJ2-5; TCRdb's D gene call, TRBD2, goes unchecked for lack of DNA. The sample was CD8+ stem-like memory T cells (TSCM and TCM) sorted from PBMCs. Specified subset: stem-like memory CD8 T cells (TSTEM), CCR7+ PD-1- TIGIT-. The CDR3 region is CASSLREFTSWTQYF.